The entry below describes one T cell receptor beta chain. Antigen: not known. Trimming stripped 5 bases from V and 5 bases from J, with 15 bases between. There are 14 residues in the CDR3. TCR beta CDR3 regions were amplified from RNA transcripts. Second-round multiplex PCR came after a first-round RT-PCR that employed HTBI primers. TCRdb called the multiplex PCR reads again in MiXCR, with one record for every CDR3 protein. The table lists about 740,000 distinct CDR3 sequences, 40% of them singletons, with less than 55% in the top ten. The source of the sample is a study of Graves' ophthalmopathy and Graves' hyperthyroidism. Broader study findings: Classification of ophthalmopathy versus stable hyperthyroidism by a 13-signature model yielded roughly 86% sensitivity and about 81% specificity.

The source material was peripheral blood. V gene TRBV12-3 or TRBV12-4 combines with J gene TRBJ2-5; D uncertain. The TCR was taken from an adult man with Graves' ophthalmopathy. The CDR3 is CASSPPTRRETQYF. CDR3 coding DNA: TGTGCCAGCAGTCCCCCCACCCGACGGGAGACCCAGTACTTC.